The clone carrying this T cell receptor (beta chain) was found once. Original processing methods: Estimates of nucleated cell counts were drawn from the amplification of reference gene primers. Sequenced by immunoSEQ multiplex PCR; TCRdb stores in-frame clones only, minus some. Clone size and V and J calls were adopted from that table, with D and trimming inferred from the DNA. The table lists just over 150,000 clones, 82% of them singletons, with 5.5% to 7.5% in the top ten. This record belongs to a study of blood T cell repertoires in COVID-19. Enrolled during active infection, Seattle patients were then followed longitudinally. V was pared by 2 bases and J by 2 bases, with 15 bases between. Germline V gives CDR1 MDHEN, CDR2 SYDVKM. The CDR3 length is 16 residues.

The sample taken for sequencing was peripheral blood. The chain has TRBV28 and TRBJ1-2; possibly TRBD1 for D (6 bases). This TCR derives from a woman in her forties with COVID-19, enrolled during active disease. CDR3 in DNA: TGTGCCAGCAGTTTACGGTCAGGGGACACGAACTATGGCTACACCTTC. Its protein product is CASSLRSGDTNYGYTF.